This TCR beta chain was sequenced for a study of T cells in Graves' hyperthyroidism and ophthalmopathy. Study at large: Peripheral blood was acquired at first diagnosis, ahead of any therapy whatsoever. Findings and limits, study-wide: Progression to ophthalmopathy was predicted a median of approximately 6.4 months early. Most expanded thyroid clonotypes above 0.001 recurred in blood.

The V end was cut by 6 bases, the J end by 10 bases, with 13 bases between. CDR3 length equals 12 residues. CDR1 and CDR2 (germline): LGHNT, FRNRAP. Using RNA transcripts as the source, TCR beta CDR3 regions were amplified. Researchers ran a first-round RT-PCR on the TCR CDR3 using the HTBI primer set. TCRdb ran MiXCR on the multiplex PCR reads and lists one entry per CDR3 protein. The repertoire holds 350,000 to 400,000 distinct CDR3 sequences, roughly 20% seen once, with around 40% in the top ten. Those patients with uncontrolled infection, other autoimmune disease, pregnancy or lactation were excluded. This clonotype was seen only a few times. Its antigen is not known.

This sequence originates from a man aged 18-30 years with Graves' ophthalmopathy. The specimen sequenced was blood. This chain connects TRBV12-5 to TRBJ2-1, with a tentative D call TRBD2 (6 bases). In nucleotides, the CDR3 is TGTGCTAGTGGCCCGCCTGGGGGGGAGCAGTTCTTC. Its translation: CASGPPGGEQFF. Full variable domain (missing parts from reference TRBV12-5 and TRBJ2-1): DARVTQTPRHKVTEMGQEVTMRCQPILGHNTVFWYRQTMMQGLELLAYFRNRAPLDDSGMPKDRFSAEMPDATLATLKIQPSEPRDSAVYFCASGPPGGEQFFGPGTRLTVL.